One and the same sample provided the 32 T cell receptor beta chains below, sequenced in a study of blood T cells in healthy people across ages. Next came a second PCR, run for roughly 6 to 11 cycles, which used a sample-barcoded 5' primer along with a J-beta primer mix. TCRdb fed the 5' RACE reads into MiXCR, producing one record per CDR3 protein. This table holds approximately 680,000 distinct CDR3 sequences, about 30% found once. The sequenced material came from blood. The receptors stem from a woman aged 80 or older in good health.

This clonotype occurred many times. The chain links TRBV7-7 to TRBJ2-1; 12 bases are shared with TRBD2. From germline, CDR1 is SSHAT and CDR2 FNYEAQ (reference sequence). The CDR3 has 18 residues. V lost 4 bases and J lost 6; bases outside the gene matches: 13. The DNA for the CDR3 is TGTGCCAGCAGCTCTTCTCGGGCTAGCGGGGGGGCCACCAATGAGCAGTTCTTC. Its protein product is CASSSSRASGGATNEQFF.

About this clonotype: A much larger clone is a single base away; this may be a read error. The chain joins TRBV28 to TRBJ2-4; perhaps TRBD2 as D (6 bases). The J call may be in error: the DNA end matches TRBJ2-7 better. Germline CDR1 is MDHEN and CDR2 is SYDVKM. There are 14 residues in the CDR3. The CDR3 DNA reads as TGTGCCAGCAGTCCCCATGGGGGGACCTACGAGCAGTACTTC. Translated: CASSPHGGTYEQYF.

This clonotype was seen once. The chain uses TRBV6-6 and TRBJ1-1; unclear D gene. From germline, CDR1 is MNHNY and CDR2 SVGAGI (reference sequence). CDR3 length: 13 residues. V lost 7 bases and J 5 bases, leaving 14 bases between the germline ends. This chain's CDR3 is CASNRAVGTEAFF. CDR3 DNA: TGTGCCAGCAATAGGGCGGTGGGGACTGAAGCTTTCTTT.

This clonotype came up a few times. The genes are TRBV5-1 and TRBJ2-2; no definite D call. With 4 bases removed from V and 4 bases from J, the gap between germline ends came to 14 bases. Germline V lookup: CDR1 SGHRS, CDR2 YFSETQ. The CDR3 sequence is 15 residues long. CDR3 coding DNA: TGCGCCAGCAGCCCCACCAATTTGGGCACCGGGGAGCTGTTTTTT. This sequence encodes CASSPTNLGTGELFF.

This clonotype has a handful of counts. The chain has TRBV7-2 and TRBJ1-1; D gene unclear. The CDR3 runs 13 residues. Trimming removed 5 bases at V and 7 bases at J, with 14 bases between. Germline values: CDR1 SGHTA, CDR2 FQGNSA. CDR3 bases: TGTGCCAGCAGCCCCAATAGCTGGGGTGAAGCTTTCTTT. It specifies CASSPNSWGEAFF.

The chain recombines TRBV27 with TRBJ2-6, with D unresolved. V was pared by 3 bases and J by 4 bases, with 10 bases between. Germline CDR1 MNHEY, CDR2 SMNVEV (reference sequence). The CDR3 spans 15 residues. The CDR3, as DNA: TGTGCCAGCAGTTTTCTCCCGGTGGGGGCCAACGTCCTGACTTTC. This encodes CASSFLPVGANVLTF.

As for this clonotype: This sequence may be a read error, since a much larger clone differs from it by one base. The gene calls are TRBV6-2 or TRBV6-3 and TRBJ2-5, with D unresolved. The V gene's germline CDR1 is MNHEY and CDR2 SVGEGT. With 6 bases removed from V and 8 bases from J, the gap between germline ends came to 13 bases. The CDR3 contains 12 residues. The CDR3 DNA reads TGTGCCAGCAGCCAACTCGTTGACACCCAGTACTTC. This codes for CASSQLVDTQYF.

Worth noting for this clonotype: A much larger clone is a single base away; this may be a read error. This chain uses TRBV5-1 with TRBJ2-7; tentatively, D is TRBD2 (5 bases). CDR1 and CDR2 (germline): SGHRS, YFSETQ. The length of the CDR3 is 13 residues. In nucleotides, the CDR3 is TGCGCCGGCAGCTTGGAGGTTATCTCCGAGCAGTACTTC. Translated: CAGSLEVISEQYF.

The table lists this clonotype with many counts. The chain employs TRBV29-1 and TRBJ1-2; the D is unclear. The CDR3 has 13 amino acids. Germline-derived CDR1 and CDR2 are SQVTM and ANQGSEA. The ends were cut back, 0 bases at V and 1 base at J, with 6 bases in the middle. This CDR3 reads CSVEDRLNYGYTF. The CDR3 region has the DNA TGCAGCGTTGAAGACAGACTTAACTATGGCTACACCTTC.

This clonotype occurred a few times. A much larger clonotype is one base distant, so this may be a read error. The chain joins TRBV5-5 to TRBJ2-1; 7 bases agree with TRBD1. The tail of the sequence fits TRBJ2-7 better, so the J call may be wrong. Germline assignment: CDR1 SGHKS and CDR2 YYEKEE (reference sequence). The CDR3 is made up of 14 amino acids. Written as DNA, the CDR3 is TGTGCCAGCATATATAGGGACAGCTACAATGAGCAGTACTTC. This sequence encodes CASIYRDSYNEQYF.

Notes on this clonotype: Germline is not matched at one junction end, which may reflect a read error. V is TRBV7-9 and J is TRBJ1-2, with no clear D. This CDR3 spans 15 amino acids. The germline gives CDR1 SEHNR, CDR2 FQNEAQ (reference sequence). The CDR3 region is CASSLTGRANYGNTF. DNA of the CDR3: TGTGCCAGCAGCTTAACCGGCAGAGCCAACTATGGCAACACCTTC.

This clonotype was seen at least ten times. This chain's CDR3 is CANGGETQYF. CDR3 DNA: TGTGCCAATGGGGGAGAGACCCAGTACTTC. V gene TRBV30 combines with J gene TRBJ2-5; D is possibly TRBD1 or TRBD2 (5 bases each). Germline values: CDR1 GTSNPN, CDR2 SVGIG (reference sequence). The CDR3 sequence is 10 residues long. V lost 8 bases and J 4 bases, leaving 8 bases between the germline ends.

This clonotype was found many times. The chain employs TRBV10-3 and TRBJ2-1, with D unclear. Germline lookup yields CDR1 ENHRY and CDR2 SYGVKD. The CDR3 totals 14 residues. V was shortened by 0 bases and J by 7 bases, with 10 bases between the two germline ends. Here the CDR3 reads CAISESRSVNEQFF. The CDR3 DNA is TGTGCCATCAGTGAGTCGCGGAGTGTAAATGAGCAGTTCTTC.

The chain is built from TRBV20-1 and TRBJ2-7; 11 bases match TRBD2. Germline CDR1 DFQATT, CDR2 SNEGSKA (reference sequence). V dropped 3 bases and J dropped 7; count of bases not matched to a gene: 23. The CDR3 has 19 amino acids. The DNA for the CDR3 is TGCAGTGCTAGTCTCCTGCTAGCGGGGGGTCCTATGGGAGGCAATGAGCAGTACTTC. Its protein is CSASLLLAGGPMGGNEQYF.

This rearrangement joins TRBV30 to TRBJ2-2; TRBD1 matches at 7 bases. V lost 5 bases and J lost 3; bases outside the gene matches: 6. The CDR3 length is 14 residues. In germline, CDR1 is GTSNPN, CDR2 SVGIG (reference sequence). The CDR3 protein is CAWDSGQHTGELFF. Here the CDR3 DNA reads TGTGCCTGGGACTCGGGACAGCACACCGGGGAGCTGTTTTTT.

This clonotype has just a few counts. V usage is TRBV20-1 and J usage is TRBJ1-2; 7 bases are shared with TRBD1. Germline loops: CDR1 DFQATT, CDR2 SNEGSKA (reference sequence). The CDR3 length is 11 residues. V dropped 6 bases and J dropped 10; count of bases not matched to a gene: 8. This chain's CDR3 is CSAQGTDDYTF. The DNA of the CDR3 is TGCAGTGCCCAAGGGACAGATGACTACACCTTC.

The V gene is TRBV27, the J gene TRBJ1-5, with 8 bases aligning to TRBD1. The CDR3 is 12 amino acids. J gave up 10 bases and V 4 bases, and 3 bases lay outside the gene matches. Germline V gene lookup returns CDR1 MNHEY and CDR2 SMNVEV (reference sequence). The CDR3 sequence: CASSYRGGPQHF. The CDR3 DNA sequence: TGTGCCAGCAGTTACAGGGGGGGTCCCCAGCATTTT.

Points on this clonotype: A much larger clonotype is one base distant, so this may be a read error. The V gene is TRBV7-6, the J gene TRBJ2-3, with 10 positions matching TRBD2. The CDR3 contains 16 residues. Germline CDR1 reads SGHVS; CDR2 reads FNYEAQ. The CDR3 sequence: CACSLAQAGGPDTQYF. The CDR3 DNA reads as TGTGCCTGCAGCTTAGCCCAAGCGGGGGGGCCAGATACGCAGTATTTT.

The chain links TRBV27 to TRBJ1-5, with 8 nucleotides matching TRBD1. CDR3 length: 16 residues. Losses at the gene ends were 3 bases for V and 1 base for J; bases not matched to a gene: 5. Germline CDR1 reads MNHEY; CDR2 reads SMNVEV (reference sequence). This chain's CDR3 is CASSLGQGASNQPQHF. CDR3 bases: TGTGCCAGCAGTTTGGGGCAGGGGGCAAGCAATCAGCCCCAGCATTTT.

This clonotype has just a few counts. A much larger clone lies a single base off, so this may be a read error. The chain combines TRBV6-1 with TRBJ2-3; perhaps TRBD2 as D (5 bases). Germline CDR1 is MNHNS and CDR2 is SASEGT. The CDR3 covers 13 residues. CDR3: CASSELGRGTRYF. The CDR3 DNA reads TGTGCCAGCAGTGAACTGGGGAGAGGTACGCGGTATTTT.

This clonotype appeared once. This chain connects TRBV7-2 to TRBJ2-5; TRBD2 matches at 8 bases. The CDR3 runs to 16 residues. CDR1 is SGHTA, CDR2 FQGNSA, per germline. The J segment lost 2 bases and the V segment lost 4 bases, leaving 9 bases of the junction unmatched. The CDR3 is CASSSRGGTRQETQYF. The CDR3 DNA follows: TGTGCCAGCAGCTCCCGGGGGGGGACTAGACAAGAGACCCAGTACTTC.

This clonotype was seen many times. The genes are TRBV7-2 and TRBJ1-4; no clear D. Trimming pared 0 bases from V and 6 bases from J, leaving 14 bases between. Germline V CDR1 and CDR2: SGHTA, FQGNSA. The CDR3 runs 16 residues. CDR3 sequence: CASSLAQDWTYEKLFF. DNA for the CDR3: TGTGCCAGCAGCTTAGCCCAGGACTGGACCTATGAAAAACTGTTTTTT.

In this sample, this clonotype turned up a few times. This may come from a read error, since a much larger clone is one base off. The gene calls are TRBV3-1 and TRBJ2-7; 9 nucleotides agree with TRBD1. The V gene's germline CDR1 is LGHDT and CDR2 YNNKEL (reference sequence). This CDR3 comprises 14 residues. Losses at the gene ends were 3 bases for V and 6 bases for J; bases not matched to a gene: 6. Here the CDR3 DNA reads TGTGCCAGCAGCCAGGAGGGACAGGGCGGCGAGCAGTACTTC. Protein: CASSQEGQGGEQYF.

This clonotype was detected a few times. This chain links TRBV24-1 with TRBJ1-5; D is unresolved. The CDR3 spans 14 residues. Deletions cut 4 bases from V and 2 bases from J, with 8 bases between. The V gene's germline CDR1 is KGHDR and CDR2 SFDVKD. DNA for the CDR3: TGTGCCACCAGTGAGGGAGTGGGCAATCAGCCCCAGCATTTT. This sequence encodes CATSEGVGNQPQHF.

Turning to this clonotype: A single base separates this from a much larger clone, so it may be a read error. The rearrangement joins TRBV20-1 to TRBJ2-1; 11 bases agree with TRBD2. The DNA end is a closer match to TRBJ2-7, so the J assignment may be wrong. CDR3 length: 16 residues. Germline CDR1 DFQATT, CDR2 SNEGSKA (reference sequence). CDR3 sequence: CSATYRLAGGRNEQYF. The CDR3 nucleotides are TGCAGTGCTACCTATAGGCTAGCGGGGGGCAGGAATGAGCAGTACTTC.

The sample holds many counts of this clonotype. The chain uses TRBV27 and TRBJ2-1; D remains ambiguous. V dropped 8 bases and J dropped 4 bases, with 18 bases sitting between them. The CDR3 totals 15 residues. Germline-derived CDR1 and CDR2 are MNHEY and SMNVEV (reference sequence). CDR3 nucleotides: TGTGCCAGCCGTAGGGTGGTTTTAGGGTACAATGAGCAGTTCTTC. Translation: CASRRVVLGYNEQFF.

The table lists this clonotype with many counts. In nucleotides, the CDR3 is TGCGCCAGCAGCTTGGAACGGGGATCACCCCTCCACTTT. Translated, it gives CASSLERGSPLHF. V gene TRBV5-1 combines with J gene TRBJ1-6; D ambiguous. The length of the CDR3 is 13 residues. CDR1 and CDR2 from the germline V gene are SGHRS and YFSETQ. V shed 0 bases and J shed 10 bases, with 8 bases lying between them.

The chain has TRBV30 and TRBJ1-2; 8 nucleotides match TRBD1. The germline gives CDR1 GTSNPN, CDR2 SVGIG (reference sequence). The CDR3 runs to 13 residues. CDR3 in DNA: TGTGTCTGCCCTCAGGGGGCGCGGTATGGCTACACCTTC. It specifies CVCPQGARYGYTF.

This clonotype has a single count. Its ends do not fully match the called genes, so a read error is possible. The genes are TRBV5-1 and TRBJ1-1; D not resolved. The CDR3 length is 15 residues. CDR1 SGHRS and CDR2 YFSETQ come from the germline V gene. The CDR3 coding sequence is TGCGCCGGCAGGCCCCCCGGGAGGACGAACACTGAAGCTTTCTTT. This sequence encodes CAGRPPGRTNTEAFF.

The rearrangement uses TRBV6-2 or TRBV6-3 and TRBJ2-7, with a weak D call TRBD1 (8 bases). The germline V gene encodes CDR1 MNHEY and CDR2 SVGEGT. V lost 6 bases to trimming and J lost 4 bases, with 25 bases between them. The CDR3 has 17 amino acids. In DNA, the CDR3 is TGTGCCAGCAGGAGCGGGGCAGGGGGCGGAATAACATACGAGCAGTACTTC. Encoded protein: CASRSGAGGGITYEQYF.

This clonotype has ten or more counts. The chain carries TRBV2 and TRBJ2-3, with D uncertain. Germline CDR1 SNHLY, CDR2 FYNNEI. The CDR3 is made up of 12 amino acids. Trimming cost V 6 bases and J 8 bases, with 12 bases left between them. CDR3 coding DNA: TGTGCCAGCAGCCCGGGCTTCTTTACGCAGTATTTT. It encodes CASSPGFFTQYF.

Only a few counts were recorded for this clonotype. This could be a read error, since a much larger clone is one nucleotide away. The V gene is TRBV2, the J gene TRBJ2-7; TRBD1 might be the D (5 bases). The CDR3 loop spans 15 amino acids. V lost 5 bases and J 2 bases, leaving 16 bases between the germline ends. The V gene's germline CDR1 is SNHLY and CDR2 FYNNEI. This CDR3 reads CASSFEIGAAYEQYF. The DNA of the CDR3 is TGTGCCAGCAGTTTCGAGATAGGGGCCGCCTACGAGCAGTACTTC.